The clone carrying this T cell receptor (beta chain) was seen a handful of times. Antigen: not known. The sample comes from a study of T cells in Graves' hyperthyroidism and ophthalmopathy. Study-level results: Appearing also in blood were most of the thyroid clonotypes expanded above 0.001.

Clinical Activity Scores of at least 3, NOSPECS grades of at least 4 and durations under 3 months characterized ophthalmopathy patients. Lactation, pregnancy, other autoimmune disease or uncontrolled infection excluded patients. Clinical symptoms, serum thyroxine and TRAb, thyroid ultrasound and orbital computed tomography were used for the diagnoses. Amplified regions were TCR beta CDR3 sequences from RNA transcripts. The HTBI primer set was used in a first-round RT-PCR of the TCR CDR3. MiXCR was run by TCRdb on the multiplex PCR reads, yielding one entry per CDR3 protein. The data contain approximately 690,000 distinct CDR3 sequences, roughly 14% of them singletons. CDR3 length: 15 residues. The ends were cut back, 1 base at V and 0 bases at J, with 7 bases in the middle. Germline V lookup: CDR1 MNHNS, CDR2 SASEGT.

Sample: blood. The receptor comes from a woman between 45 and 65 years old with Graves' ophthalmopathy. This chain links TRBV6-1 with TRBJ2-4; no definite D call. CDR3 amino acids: CASSEVQRAKNIQYF. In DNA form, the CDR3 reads TGTGCCAGCAGTGAAGTTCAAAGAGCCAAAAACATTCAGTACTTC.